This entry lists 16 T cell receptor beta chains sequenced from one sample in a study of post-analysis software for immune sequencing data. cDNA libraries for TCR beta contained unique molecular identifiers. Using its own MiXCR run on the PCR reads, TCRdb lists one record per CDR3 protein. The sample includes approximately 770,000 distinct CDR3 sequences, about 43% seen only once; the top ten take roughly 5%. Study outcomes and limitations: There were five TRBV segments more frequent in patients than controls, and TRBV5-6, TRBV5-1 and TRBV20-1 were among them.

These receptors are not linked to any known antigen. Sequenced: blood. The receptor set was obtained from a girl aged 10 to 17 with multiple sclerosis.

The rearrangement joins TRBV7-3 to TRBJ2-3; D gene unclear. The CDR3 consists of 16 residues. CDR1 and CDR2 from the germline V gene are SGHTA and FQGTGA. V was trimmed by 1 base and J by 0 bases, leaving 11 bases between them. CDR3 coding DNA: TGTGCCAGCAGCTTAATGCCGGGCCCTAGCACAGATACGCAGTATTTT. This codes for CASSLMPGPSTDTQYF.

This clonotype appeared once. The rearrangement joins TRBV3-1 to TRBJ2-3; no reliable D call. Trimming stripped 7 bases from V and 2 bases from J, with 13 bases between. The CDR3 is 14 amino acids. From germline, CDR1 is LGHDT and CDR2 YNNKEL (reference sequence). The CDR3 bases are TGTGCCAGCATCGAAGGCAACTCCACAGATACGCAGTATTTT. Its protein is CASIEGNSTDTQYF.

This clonotype was detected only a few times. The chain carries TRBV12-3 or TRBV12-4 and TRBJ1-5, with D possibly TRBD1 on 6 matching bases. This CDR3 spans 17 amino acids. V lost 6 bases to trimming and J lost 1 base, with 19 bases between them. This chain's CDR3 is CASSTEQGRWSNQPQHF. The CDR3 DNA is TGTGCCAGCAGCACTGAACAGGGTAGGTGGAGCAATCAGCCCCAGCATTTT.

This chain connects TRBV28 to TRBJ2-7, with TRBD1 as a possible D gene (6 bases). The V and J ends lost 11 bases and 3 bases respectively, with 17 bases between them. Germline CDR1 MDHEN, CDR2 SYDVKM. The CDR3 extends over 13 amino acids. CDR3 region: CAHSPAGVYEQYF. The CDR3 DNA sequence: TGTGCCCACTCTCCCGCAGGGGTCTACGAGCAGTACTTC.

This clonotype was found a few times. This chain joins TRBV5-1 and TRBJ2-7; D could derive from TRBD1 or TRBD2 (5 bases each). CDR1 and CDR2 (germline): SGHRS, YFSETQ. The length of the CDR3 is 15 residues. Trimming stripped 0 bases from V and 4 bases from J, with 14 bases between. In DNA form, the CDR3 reads TGCGCCAGCAGCTTGGGACCCGGGACGGAATACGAGCAGTACTTC. This gives the protein CASSLGPGTEYEQYF.

There are a few counts of this clonotype. This rearrangement joins TRBV12-3 or TRBV12-4 to TRBJ1-2; TRBD1 might be the D (5 bases). V shed 3 bases and J shed 8 bases, with 13 bases lying between them. CDR3 length equals 13 residues. The chain's CDR3 is CASSFSGLEGYTF. The CDR3 nucleotides read TGTGCCAGCAGTTTTTCAGGGCTTGAGGGCTACACCTTC.

This clonotype was seen many times. V gene TRBV9 combines with J gene TRBJ2-1; TRBD1 or TRBD2 may be the D gene (5 bases each). CDR3 length: 15 amino acids. Germline lookup yields CDR1 SGDLS and CDR2 YYNGEE. With 3 bases removed from V and 0 bases from J, the gap between germline ends came to 10 bases. The DNA for the CDR3 is TGTGCCAGCAGCGGAGGGGACGGCTCCTACAATGAGCAGTTCTTC. Encoded protein: CASSGGDGSYNEQFF.

CDR3 protein: CASSSGGRASYNEQFF. In DNA form, the CDR3 reads TGTGCCAGCAGTTCCGGCGGGAGGGCGTCCTACAATGAGCAGTTCTTC. V usage is TRBV6-6 and J usage is TRBJ2-1; TRBD2 matches at 9 bases. Germline V CDR1 and CDR2: MNHNY, SVGAGI (reference sequence). The V and J ends lost 4 bases and 1 base, in that order; junction bases with no gene match: 5. The CDR3 has 16 amino acids.

V and J are TRBV30 and TRBJ2-1; possibly TRBD1 for D (5 bases). V gave up 8 bases and J gave up 2 bases, with 16 bases separating them. CDR1 and CDR2 from the germline V gene are GTSNPN and SVGIG (reference sequence). The CDR3 has 14 amino acids. Here the CDR3 reads CAGDTGITYNEQFF. The CDR3 DNA reads TGTGCCGGAGATACAGGCATAACCTACAATGAGCAGTTCTTC.

This chain links TRBV29-1 with TRBJ2-7, with 10 bases aligning to TRBD2. J gave up 3 bases and V 5 bases, and 7 bases lay outside the gene matches. Per the germline V gene, CDR1 is SQVTM and CDR2 is ANQGSEA. This CDR3 is built from 14 residues. The chain's CDR3 is CSVRLAGADYEQYF. For the CDR3, the DNA is TGCAGCGTTCGTCTAGCGGGGGCCGACTACGAGCAGTACTTC.

The chain has TRBV4-1 and TRBJ2-3, with TRBD1 as a possible D gene (6 bases). Per the germline V gene, CDR1 is MGHRA and CDR2 is YSYEKL. Trimming stripped 2 bases from V and 0 bases from J, with 15 bases between. The CDR3 covers 17 residues. CDR3 nucleotide sequence: TGCGCCAGCAGCCAAATAAGGGACATCCCAAGCACAGATACGCAGTATTTT. Protein product: CASSQIRDIPSTDTQYF.

This clonotype was observed a handful of times. V and J are TRBV7-3 and TRBJ2-5; TRBD1 might be the D (6 bases). The CDR3 length is 16 residues. Per germline, CDR1 SGHTA and CDR2 FQGTGA. Trimming took off 6 bases at V and 11 bases at J, with 28 bases between the two ends. This CDR3 reads CASSPVPLTGGPLQYF. CDR3 coding DNA: TGTGCCAGCAGTCCCGTCCCATTGACAGGCGGACCCTTGCAGTACTTC.

V usage is TRBV29-1 and J usage is TRBJ2-7; no firm D call. This CDR3 has 11 residues. The V gene's germline CDR1 is SQVTM and CDR2 ANQGSEA. V was trimmed by 5 bases and J by 6 bases, leaving 11 bases between them. CDR3 bases: TGCAGCGTTAAGGCCCTCTCCGAGCAGTACTTC. Amino acid sequence: CSVKALSEQYF.

This clonotype came up a few times. The chain carries TRBV28 and TRBJ2-7; D is ambiguous. The CDR3 runs 12 residues. Trimming stripped 6 bases from V and 7 bases from J, with 13 bases between. Germline loops: CDR1 MDHEN, CDR2 SYDVKM. In DNA, the CDR3 is TGTGCCAGCAGGCGATCTACGATGGAGCAGTACTTC. It specifies CASRRSTMEQYF.

The genes are TRBV29-1 and TRBJ2-7; perhaps D is TRBD1 or TRBD2 (5 bases each). TRBJ2-5 matches the DNA end more closely, so the J call is doubtful. The CDR3 totals 14 residues. Per the germline V gene, CDR1 is SQVTM and CDR2 is ANQGSEA. This CDR3 reads CSAAPEGMGETQYF. The CDR3 DNA is TGCAGCGCCGCGCCCGAGGGGATGGGAGAGACCCAGTACTTC.

This clonotype was observed a few times. The chain employs TRBV7-8 and TRBJ2-5, with D unresolved. Per germline, CDR1 SGHVS and CDR2 FQNEAQ. This CDR3 spans 14 amino acids. Between the trimmed V and J ends, which lost 1 base and 6 bases, there was a span of 12 bases. This chain's CDR3 is CASSLGAPLQTQYF. The CDR3 DNA is TGTGCCAGCAGCTTAGGGGCCCCCCTACAGACCCAGTACTTC.